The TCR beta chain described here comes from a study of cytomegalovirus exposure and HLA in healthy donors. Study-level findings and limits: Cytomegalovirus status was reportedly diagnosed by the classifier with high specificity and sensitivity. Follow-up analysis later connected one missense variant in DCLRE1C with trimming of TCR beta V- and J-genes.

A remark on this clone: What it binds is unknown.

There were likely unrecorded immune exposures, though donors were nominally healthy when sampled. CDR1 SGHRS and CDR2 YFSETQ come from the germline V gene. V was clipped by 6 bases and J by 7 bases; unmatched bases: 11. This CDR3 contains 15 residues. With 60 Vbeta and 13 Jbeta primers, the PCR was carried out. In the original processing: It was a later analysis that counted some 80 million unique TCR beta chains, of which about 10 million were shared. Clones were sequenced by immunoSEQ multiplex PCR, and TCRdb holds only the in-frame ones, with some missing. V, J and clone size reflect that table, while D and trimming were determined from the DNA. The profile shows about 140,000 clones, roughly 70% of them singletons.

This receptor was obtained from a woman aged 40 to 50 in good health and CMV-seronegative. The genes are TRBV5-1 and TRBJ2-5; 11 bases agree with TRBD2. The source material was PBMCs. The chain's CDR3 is CASKLAGVMGGTQYF. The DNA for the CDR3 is TGCGCCAGCAAACTAGCGGGAGTAATGGGCGGGACCCAGTACTTC.